Listed here are 32 T cell receptor beta chains from one sample, sequenced in a study of T cell repertoires in cytomegalovirus infection. MiXCR, run by TCRdb on the reads, gives a single entry per CDR3 protein. This table holds fewer than 250,000 distinct CDR3 sequences, 12% found once. Sequencing was carried out using PBMCs. The receptors come from a human donor in good health (CMV status not recorded). Some clones in this sample may be carry-over from other donors' samples.

This chain joins TRBV20-1 and TRBJ2-5, with no clear D. Trimming removed 6 bases from V and 4 bases from J, with 15 bases in between. The CDR3 is made up of 13 amino acids. Germline-derived CDR1 and CDR2 are DFQATT and SNEGSKA (reference sequence). CDR3 sequence: CSAYGPERETQYF. The CDR3 DNA sequence: TGCAGTGCCTACGGGCCCGAAAGAGAGACCCAGTACTTC.

The chain employs TRBV25-1 and TRBJ2-2; possible D gene TRBD1, 6 bases. CDR1 and CDR2 from the germline V gene are MGHDK and SYGVNS. The CDR3 contains 16 residues. Trimming left V 1 base short and J 0 bases short, with 9 bases between. CDR3 nucleotide sequence: TGTGCCAGCAGTGAATCAGGGGCCCCGAACACCGGGGAGCTGTTTTTT. It encodes CASSESGAPNTGELFF.

The rearrangement joins TRBV7-2 to TRBJ2-7; 9 bases line up with TRBD1. This CDR3 has 15 amino acids. With 1 base clipped from V and 4 bases from J, the junction kept 5 bases outside the gene matches. The germline V gene encodes CDR1 SGHTA and CDR2 FQGNSA. Here the CDR3 reads CASSLEPDRGYEQYF. The DNA for the CDR3 is TGTGCCAGCAGCTTAGAGCCGGACAGGGGATACGAGCAGTACTTC.

The table lists this clonotype with many counts. The chain links TRBV19 to TRBJ1-6, with D tentatively TRBD1 (5 bases). Germline V gives CDR1 LNHDA, CDR2 SQIVND (reference sequence). V dropped 9 bases and J dropped 0 bases, with 9 bases sitting between them. CDR3 size: 14 residues. The CDR3 protein is CASRQSSYNSPLHF. The CDR3 region has the DNA TGTGCCAGCCGACAGAGCTCCTATAATTCACCCCTCCACTTT. The whole variable domain, filled in from reference TRBV19 and TRBJ1-6, reads DGGITQSPKYLFRKEGQNVTLSCEQNLNHDAMYWYRQDPGQGLRLIYYSQIVNDFQKGDIAEGYSVSREKKESFPLTVTSAQKNPTAFYLCASRQSSYNSPLHFGNGTRLTVT.

The chain uses TRBV23-1 and TRBJ1-5; no clear D. TRBV23-1 has ORF status, its function being uncertain. The CDR3 is 14 amino acids. Trimming took 10 bases from V and 0 from J, leaving 13 bases between them. In DNA, the CDR3 is TGCGCCAACACCGAGACGGATAGCAATCAGCCCCAGCATTTT. Its protein is CANTETDSNQPQHF.

This clonotype has more than one count but fewer than ten. V gene TRBV20-1 combines with J gene TRBJ1-2; TRBD1 agrees at 11 bases. V shed 3 bases and J 6 bases; nucleotides not matched to a gene: 9. Per germline, CDR1 DFQATT and CDR2 SNEGSKA (reference sequence). The CDR3 has 15 amino acids. CDR3 residues: CSASTGTGGSDGYTF. The CDR3 DNA follows: TGCAGTGCTAGTACCGGGACAGGGGGATCGGATGGCTACACCTTC.

This sequence joins TRBV20-1 and TRBJ2-5, with D possibly called TRBD1 or TRBD2 (6 bases each). This CDR3 is built from 14 residues. Trimming stripped 6 bases from V and 4 bases from J, with 18 bases between. Germline lookup yields CDR1 DFQATT and CDR2 SNEGSKA (reference sequence). In DNA form, the CDR3 reads TGCAGTGCCCGCTTTAACGGGGGCGGAGAGACCCAGTACTTC. It is translated as CSARFNGGGETQYF.

This clonotype was seen a few times. This chain uses TRBV29-1 with TRBJ2-2; D remains ambiguous. V lost 4 bases to trimming and J lost 1 base, with 4 bases between them. CDR3 length: 12 residues. Germline V gene data show CDR1 as SQVTM and CDR2 as ANQGSEA. CDR3 in amino acids: CSVGRNTGELFF. CDR3 DNA sequence: TGCAGCGTTGGCAGGAACACCGGGGAGCTGTTTTTT.

This clonotype showed up many times. Written as DNA, the CDR3 is TGTGCCTGGAGTGTACTTGGGAAGTGGAGCGGGCAGTACTTC. It specifies CAWSVLGKWSGQYF. The rearrangement joins TRBV30 to TRBJ2-7, with D tentatively TRBD2 (5 bases). Per the germline V gene, CDR1 is GTSNPN and CDR2 is SVGIG (reference sequence). There are 14 residues in the CDR3. Trimming cost V 0 bases and J 9 bases, with 18 bases left between them.

As to this clonotype: This sequence may be a read error, since a much larger clone differs from it by one base. The chain couples TRBV19 to TRBJ1-4; D call uncertain. Germline-derived CDR1 and CDR2 are LNHDA and SQIVND (reference sequence). The CDR3 spans 14 residues. Trimming took 10 bases from V and 3 from J, leaving 15 bases between them. The CDR3 protein is CATLGGQSNEKLFF. CDR3 DNA sequence: TGTGCCACCCTTGGTGGCCAGTCTAATGAAAAACTGTTTTTT.

This clonotype was detected many times. The CDR3 sequence: CASSPGGQSSGFLKETQYF. The CDR3 DNA follows: TGTGCCAGCAGCCCAGGGGGACAGTCATCCGGGTTTCTTAAAGAGACCCAGTACTTC. The rearrangement links TRBV7-3 to TRBJ2-5; TRBD1 matches 7 bases. This CDR3 comprises 19 residues. V lost 5 bases and J lost 3; bases outside the gene matches: 21. Germline CDR1 SGHTA, CDR2 FQGTGA. The full variable domain, rest sourced from reference TRBV7-3 and TRBJ2-5, is GAGVSQTPSNKVTEKGKYVELRCDPISGHTALYWYRQSLGQGPEFLIYFQGTGAADDSGLPNDRFFAVRPEGSVSTLKIQRTERGDSAVYLCASSPGGQSSGFLKETQYFGPGTRLLVL.

This clonotype was detected ten times or more. The chain is built from TRBV19 and TRBJ2-5, with 7 nucleotides matching TRBD2. The CDR3 contains 15 residues. The V and J ends lost 6 bases and 5 bases, in that order; junction bases with no gene match: 12. Germline V gene sequence: CDR1 LNHDA, CDR2 SQIVND (reference sequence). This CDR3 reads CASRGLRDGAETQYF. The CDR3 coding sequence is TGTGCCAGTAGGGGACTACGGGACGGAGCGGAGACCCAGTACTTC.

This clonotype was recorded at least ten times. The CDR3 loop reads CASSLPGTGGRQPQHF. The CDR3, as DNA: TGTGCCAGCAGTTTGCCCGGGACAGGGGGCAGACAGCCCCAGCATTTT. The chain is built from TRBV12-3 or TRBV12-4 and TRBJ1-5; 12 bases line up with TRBD1. The CDR3 is made up of 16 amino acids. V was pared by 3 bases and J by 7 bases, with 7 bases of the junction left unmatched.

This clonotype was observed at least ten times. The rearrangement uses TRBV7-2 and TRBJ2-3; possible D gene TRBD2, 6 bases. Between the trimmed V and J ends, which lost 5 bases and 0 bases, there was a span of 12 bases. The CDR3 sequence is 15 residues long. The germline V gene has CDR1 SGHTA and CDR2 FQGNSA. CDR3 in DNA: TGTGCCAGCAGCGTGGTAGCGGATAGCACAGATACGCAGTATTTT. It encodes CASSVVADSTDTQYF.

At least ten counts were recorded for this clonotype. The V gene is TRBV7-2, the J gene TRBJ2-6; the D gene is possibly TRBD1 (5 bases). CDR3 length equals 16 residues. Per the germline V gene, CDR1 is SGHTA and CDR2 is FQGNSA. Trimming took 3 bases from V and 2 from J, leaving 11 bases between them. CDR3 protein: CASSFLQGTGANVLTF. The CDR3 DNA sequence: TGTGCCAGCAGCTTCCTTCAGGGTACTGGGGCCAACGTCCTGACTTTC.

This clonotype was found many times. The chain links TRBV11-3 to TRBJ2-2; D may match TRBD1 or TRBD2 (5 bases each). The V end was cut by 5 bases, the J end by 1 base, with 5 bases between. Looked up from germline, CDR1 is SGHNT and CDR2 is YENEEA. The CDR3 contains 13 residues. The CDR3 region is CASSGGNTGELFF. Here the CDR3 DNA reads TGTGCCAGCAGCGGGGGGAACACCGGGGAGCTGTTTTTT.

This clonotype turned up a few times. The chain is built from TRBV19 and TRBJ1-5, with D hard to call. Trimming shortened V by 5 bases and J by 6 bases, and 8 bases separated the two germline ends. The CDR3 covers 12 residues. Germline CDR1 reads LNHDA; CDR2 reads SQIVND (reference sequence). CDR3 nucleotide sequence: TGTGCCAGTAGTCCTACGGGTCAGCCCCAGCATTTT. Translated: CASSPTGQPQHF. Full variable domain (rest looked up from reference TRBV19 and TRBJ1-5): DGGITQSPKYLFRKEGQNVTLSCEQNLNHDAMYWYRQDPGQGLRLIYYSQIVNDFQKGDIAEGYSVSREKKESFPLTVTSAQKNPTAFYLCASSPTGQPQHFGDGTRLSIL.

This clonotype was counted many times. The CDR3 loop reads CASSGSLRLGTEAFF. CDR3 nucleotide sequence: TGTGCCAGCAGCGGTAGTCTAAGACTGGGCACTGAAGCTTTCTTT. The gene calls are TRBV7-2 and TRBJ1-1; D is uncertain. CDR1 SGHTA and CDR2 FQGNSA come from the germline V gene. This CDR3 region has 15 residues. V dropped 5 bases and J dropped 4 bases, with 17 bases sitting between them.

The V call is TRBV27, the J call TRBJ2-2; 8 bases match TRBD1. This CDR3 contains 15 residues. CDR1 is MNHEY and CDR2 is SMNVEV in the germline V gene (reference sequence). V gave up 5 bases and J gave up 5 bases; unmatched junction bases: 7. The CDR3 protein is CASSGPGGRTGELFF. The CDR3 region has the DNA TGTGCCAGCAGTGGACCAGGGGGCCGAACCGGGGAGCTGTTTTTT.

This clonotype has a count of ten or more. The chain is built from TRBV6-4 and TRBJ2-2; D may be TRBD1 or TRBD2 (5 bases each). Per the germline V gene, CDR1 is MRHNA and CDR2 is SNTAGT. The CDR3 extends over 14 amino acids. Trimming shortened V by 3 bases and J by 6 bases, and 11 bases separated the two germline ends. The CDR3 is CASSEGPVSGELFF. CDR3 nucleotide sequence: TGTGCCAGCAGTGAGGGACCCGTGTCCGGGGAGCTGTTTTTT.

This clonotype was recorded only once. The rearrangement links TRBV7-8 to TRBJ2-7; TRBD1 is a possible D gene (6 bases). CDR1 and CDR2 (germline): SGHVS, FQNEAQ. This CDR3 is built from 16 residues. In nucleotides, the CDR3 is TGTGCCAGCAGTTTAGGTGGGCGCCAGACAGGAGGCGAGCAGTACGTC. Its translation is CASSLGGRQTGGEQYV.

In this sample, this clonotype turned up a few times. The J gene is TRBJ1-1, the V gene TRBV5-1, with 9 bases aligning to TRBD1. Germline trimming cut 4 bases from V and 3 bases from J; bases unmatched to any gene: 10. The CDR3 sequence is 16 residues long. Germline-derived CDR1 and CDR2 are SGHRS and YFSETQ. CDR3: CASSAGTGNRDTEAFF. For the CDR3, the DNA is TGCGCCAGCAGCGCGGGGACAGGGAATAGGGACACTGAAGCTTTCTTT.

CDR3 sequence reads: CASSPLGEKANVLTF. The CDR3 nucleotides read TGTGCCAGCAGCCCCCTGGGGGAAAAGGCCAACGTCCTGACTTTC. The chain is built from TRBV4-2 and TRBJ2-6, with D perhaps assigned TRBD1 or TRBD2 (5 bases each). This CDR3 comprises 15 residues. CDR1 is LGHNA, CDR2 YNFKEQ, per germline. Trimming shortened V by 4 bases and J by 6 bases, and 13 bases separated the two germline ends.

This clonotype was picked up a small number of times. The chain joins TRBV12-3 or TRBV12-4 to TRBJ2-2, with a weak D call TRBD2 (6 bases). Deletions cut 3 bases from V and 6 bases from J, with 8 bases between. The CDR3 has 13 amino acids. The CDR3 DNA sequence: TGTGCCAGCAGTTTCGCGGGGCCCGGGGAGCTGTTTTTT. This translates into CASSFAGPGELFF.

The sample holds many counts of this clonotype. The rearrangement joins TRBV7-2 to TRBJ2-1; 8 nucleotides line up with TRBD2. V shed 0 bases and J 4 bases; nucleotides not matched to a gene: 2. Germline assignment: CDR1 SGHTA and CDR2 FQGNSA. The CDR3 is 15 amino acids. CDR3 amino acids: CASSLASGEYNEQFF. Here the CDR3 DNA reads TGTGCCAGCAGCTTAGCTAGCGGGGAGTACAATGAGCAGTTCTTC.

This clonotype was seen at least ten times. This chain uses TRBV7-2 with TRBJ2-3, with 8 bases that match TRBD2. CDR3 size: 16 residues. Germline lookup yields CDR1 SGHTA and CDR2 FQGNSA. Trimming removed 5 bases from V and 1 base from J; junction bases left unmatched: 8. The CDR3 protein is CASSLSGSRGTDTQYF. CDR3 nucleotide sequence: TGTGCCAGCAGCCTGAGCGGGAGTCGGGGCACAGATACGCAGTATTTT.

V and J are TRBV20-1 and TRBJ2-3; 14 positions agree with TRBD2. CDR3 size: 16 residues. In germline, CDR1 is DFQATT, CDR2 SNEGSKA (reference sequence). J was trimmed by 3 bases and V by 6 bases; bases with no gene match: 8. The CDR3 bases are TGCAGTGCCGGGACTAGCGGGGGAGATTGGACAGATACGCAGTATTTT. This translates into CSAGTSGGDWTDTQYF.

Many counts were recorded for this clonotype. This chain connects TRBV29-1 to TRBJ2-1, with TRBD2 matching over 7 bases. The CDR3 runs 14 residues. Germline V gene lookup returns CDR1 SQVTM and CDR2 ANQGSEA. The junction had 10 bases not matched to a gene; V was cut back by 4 bases and J by 7 bases. This CDR3 reads CSVVTSGIVNEQFF. The CDR3 DNA reads TGCAGCGTTGTGACCAGCGGGATTGTTAATGAGCAGTTCTTC.

The CDR3 spells CSARLTGKIGEFF. The CDR3 DNA reads as TGCAGTGCTAGACTGACAGGAAAAATTGGGGAGTTCTTC. The chain couples TRBV20-1 to TRBJ2-1; the D gene is possibly TRBD1 (6 bases). Trimming shortened V by 2 bases and J by 14 bases, and 19 bases separated the two germline ends. The CDR3 is 13 residues long. The germline gives CDR1 DFQATT, CDR2 SNEGSKA (reference sequence).

In regard to this clonotype: A much larger clone differs by one base, so this may be a read error. The chain combines TRBV7-2 with TRBJ1-1, with 7 nucleotides matching TRBD1. J was trimmed by 0 bases and V by 6 bases; bases with no gene match: 13. The CDR3 runs to 17 residues. The germline gives CDR1 SGHTA, CDR2 FQGNSA. The CDR3 spells CASSFTWIGGVNTEAFF. The CDR3 DNA sequence: TGTGCCAGCAGTTTCACCTGGATAGGGGGCGTGAACACTGAAGCTTTCTTT.

This clonotype occurred a few times. The genes are TRBV19 and TRBJ2-2; D remains unclear. Germline V gene data show CDR1 as LNHDA and CDR2 as SQIVND (reference sequence). The CDR3 runs to 15 residues. V shed 1 base and J shed 7 bases, with 13 bases lying between them. CDR3 in amino acids: CASSIAPIAGGELFF. CDR3 sequence (DNA): TGTGCCAGTAGTATAGCTCCCATAGCCGGCGGGGAGCTGTTTTTT.

This clonotype was counted at least ten times. V usage is TRBV28 and J usage is TRBJ2-2; 9 positions match TRBD2. Trimming at V came to 6 bases and at J to 7 bases, leaving 3 bases not matched to a gene. The CDR3 is made up of 13 amino acids. Germline values: CDR1 MDHEN, CDR2 SYDVKM. CDR3 bases: TGTGCCAGCAGGCGGGAGGGAATCGGGGAGCTGTTTTTT. Protein product: CASRREGIGELFF.